The 14 T cell receptor beta chains below all came from one sample that was sequenced in a study of blood T cell repertoires in COVID-19. The assay was immunoSEQ multiplex PCR, and TCRdb's table has in-frame clones only and misses some. Here the sample spans about 230,000 clones, roughly 83% being singletons. Sequencing used peripheral blood. These receptor sequences come from a woman in her sixties or seventies with active or convalescent COVID-19.

This chain connects TRBV10-3 to TRBJ1-6, with 7 bases lining up with TRBD1. J gave up 5 bases and V 0 bases, and 4 bases lay outside the gene matches. CDR1 is ENHRY, CDR2 SYGVKD, per germline. This CDR3 contains 16 residues. The CDR3, as DNA: TGTGCCATCAGTGAGTCGAAGGGGGCAAATAATTCACCCCTCCACTTT. This translates into CAISESKGANNSPLHF.

The genes are TRBV7-8 and TRBJ1-4; D not certain. Deletions cut 3 bases from V and 0 bases from J, with 8 bases between. Germline V gene data show CDR1 as SGHVS and CDR2 as FQNEAQ. This CDR3 is 15 amino acids long. The CDR3 protein is CASSFEETTNEKLFF. CDR3 in DNA: TGTGCCAGCAGCTTTGAGGAAACAACTAATGAAAAACTGTTTTTT.

The CDR3 protein is CASNSWGDGGQETQYF. CDR3 sequence (DNA): TGTGCCAGTAATAGCTGGGGGGACGGGGGCCAAGAGACCCAGTACTTC. V gene TRBV19 combines with J gene TRBJ2-5; a possible D gene is TRBD2 (6 bases). Germline V gene sequence: CDR1 LNHDA, CDR2 SQIVND (reference sequence). This CDR3 is 16 amino acids long. Between the trimmed V and J ends, which lost 7 bases and 1 base, there was a span of 19 bases.

This clone was seen a few times. The rearrangement links TRBV6-5 to TRBJ1-5; weak D call: TRBD1 (5 bases). Trimming cost V 0 bases and J 4 bases, with 7 bases left between them. There are 14 residues in the CDR3. Germline CDR1 reads MNHEY; CDR2 reads SVGAGI. CDR3 residues: CASSYSGPNQPQHF. The CDR3 DNA sequence: TGTGCCAGCAGTTACTCGGGGCCGAATCAGCCCCAGCATTTT.

The J gene is TRBJ2-5, the V gene TRBV5-4, with unresolved D. The CDR3 runs to 15 residues. In germline, CDR1 is SGHNT, CDR2 YYREEE (reference sequence). Trimming left V 4 bases short and J 5 bases short, with 18 bases between. As DNA, the CDR3 is TGTGCCAGCAGCGTATCCGTCCAAGTTGGCGAGACCCAGTACTTC. Amino acid sequence: CASSVSVQVGETQYF. Variable domain in full (rest from reference TRBV5-4 and TRBJ2-5): ETGVTQSPTHLIKTRGQQVTLRCSSQSGHNTVSWYQQALGQGPQFIFQYYREEENGRGNFPPRFSGLQFPNYSSELNVNALELDDSALYLCASSVSVQVGETQYFGPGTRLLVL.

This chain uses TRBV7-9 with TRBJ1-6; 7 bases are a match to TRBD1. J lost 10 bases, V lost 5 bases, and 8 bases had no gene match. CDR1 and CDR2 from the germline V gene are SEHNR and FQNEAQ (reference sequence). CDR3 size: 14 residues. This CDR3 is CASSADREWSPLHF. CDR3 nucleotides: TGTGCCAGCAGCGCCGACAGGGAATGGTCACCCCTCCACTTT.

The chain uses TRBV19 and TRBJ2-5; a weak D match, TRBD2 (6 bases). V shed 7 bases and J shed 5 bases, with 11 bases lying between them. Germline CDR1 is LNHDA and CDR2 is SQIVND (reference sequence). CDR3 length: 12 residues. CDR3: CASIGAGETQYF. As DNA, the CDR3 is TGTGCCAGTATTGGGGCGGGGGAGACCCAGTACTTC.

The chain joins TRBV6-6 to TRBJ2-2, with 12 bases identical to TRBD2. The CDR3 runs 15 residues. From germline, CDR1 is MNHNY and CDR2 SVGAGI (reference sequence). V lost 5 bases and J lost 4; bases outside the gene matches: 2. DNA for the CDR3: TGTGCCAGCAGTAAGACTAGCGGGGGCACCGGGGAGCTGTTTTTT. Encoded protein: CASSKTSGGTGELFF.

The chain has TRBV19 and TRBJ1-4; D possibly corresponds to TRBD1 (6 bases). There are 15 residues in the CDR3. V gave up 5 bases and J gave up 2 bases, with 12 bases separating them. Germline lookup yields CDR1 LNHDA and CDR2 SQIVND (reference sequence). CDR3 DNA sequence: TGTGCCAGTAGTTGGCAGGGGCGGACTAATGAAAAACTGTTTTTT. It encodes CASSWQGRTNEKLFF.

The gene calls are TRBV7-2 and TRBJ1-6; TRBD1 matches at 7 bases. The CDR3 spans 14 residues. V gave up 5 bases and J gave up 6 bases; unmatched junction bases: 4. Germline values: CDR1 SGHTA, CDR2 FQGNSA. As DNA, the CDR3 is TGTGCCAGCAGCCCAACAGGGGTTAATTCACCCCTCCACTTT. Translated: CASSPTGVNSPLHF. Full variable domain (remainder filled in from reference TRBV7-2 and TRBJ1-6): GAGVSQSPSNKVTEKGKDVELRCDPISGHTALYWYRQSLGQGLEFLIYFQGNSAPDKSGLPSDRFSAERTGGSVSTLTIQRTQQEDSAVYLCASSPTGVNSPLHFGNGTRLTVT.

In this sample, this clone turned up many times. The gene calls are TRBV7-6 and TRBJ1-5, with 7 bases matching TRBD1. This CDR3 region has 16 residues. V was pared by 5 bases and J by 4 bases, with 11 bases of the junction left unmatched. Germline V gene data show CDR1 as SGHVS and CDR2 as FNYEAQ. The CDR3 nucleotides read TGTGCCAGCAGCCCTAGAGGGGGCAGGATAAATCAGCCCCAGCATTTT. This encodes CASSPRGGRINQPQHF. The whole variable domain, remainder taken from reference TRBV7-6 and TRBJ1-5, is GAGVSQSPRYKVTKRGQDVALRCDPISGHVSLYWYRQALGQGPEFLTYFNYEAQQDKSGLPNDRFSAERPEGSISTLTIQRTEQRDSAMYRCASSPRGGRINQPQHFGDGTRLSIL.

The chain has TRBV29-1 and TRBJ2-7; D is perhaps TRBD2 (6 bases). This CDR3 region has 14 residues. The V end was cut by 6 bases, the J end by 0 bases, with 15 bases between. Germline CDR1 and CDR2: SQVTM and ANQGSEA. This chain's CDR3 is CSVWSRGGSYEQYF. CDR3 in DNA: TGCAGCGTGTGGTCAAGGGGAGGCTCCTACGAGCAGTACTTC.

The CDR3 sequence: CASSLEGREYNEQFF. CDR3 DNA sequence: TGCGCCAGCAGCTTGGAGGGAAGGGAGTACAATGAGCAGTTCTTC. J is TRBJ2-1 and V is TRBV5-1, with D maybe TRBD2 (5 bases). V lost 0 bases to trimming and J lost 4 bases, with 11 bases between them. The CDR3 covers 15 residues. Germline V gene data show CDR1 as SGHRS and CDR2 as YFSETQ.

This clone has more than one count but fewer than ten. The rearrangement joins TRBV19 to TRBJ1-5; maybe TRBD1 (6 bases). Per the germline V gene, CDR1 is LNHDA and CDR2 is SQIVND (reference sequence). V lost 3 bases to trimming and J lost 3 bases, with 21 bases between them. The CDR3 contains 18 residues. CDR3 bases: TGTGCCAGTAGTATCAGTAGGGGGGGCGAAACCTTCAATCAGCCCCAGCATTTT. Protein: CASSISRGGETFNQPQHF.